The rows below give T cell receptor beta chains drawn from one sample of a study of cytomegalovirus exposure and HLA in healthy donors. Clones were read by immunoSEQ multiplex PCR, and TCRdb kept only the in-frame ones, dropping some. The sample comprises 220,000 or so clones, 82% of which are singletons, and 2.7% rests with the top ten. The specimen sequenced was PBMCs. These receptor sequences come from a woman in her forties in good health and CMV-seronegative. CDR3s include the opening cysteine and the closing phenylalanine or tryptophan. The order of the fields is D gene, clone size, J gene, V gene, CDR3 DNA, CDR3 protein. D genes are given only for firm matches. For some rows the clone size is stated as once, few or many, or as a class when expanded; others skip it.

d_call: TRBD1; clone_size: few; j_call: TRBJ2-7; v_call: TRBV28; cdr3_nt: TGTGCCAGCAGTAATGGACAGGGGGCCCACGAGCAGTACTTC; cdr3_aa: CASSNGQGAHEQYF
d_call: TRBD1; clone_size: .; j_call: TRBJ2-7; v_call: TRBV11-2; cdr3_nt: TGTGCCAGCAGCTCCCTCCGTGACAGGGTTATTGCCGAGCAGTACTTC; cdr3_aa: CASSSLRDRVIAEQYF
d_call: .; clone_size: .; j_call: TRBJ2-7; v_call: TRBV11-2; cdr3_nt: TGTGCCAGCAGCACCGTTTTGGCAGGAGGGCAGTACTTC; cdr3_aa: CASSTVLAGGQYF
d_call: TRBD2; clone_size: .; j_call: TRBJ2-1; v_call: TRBV7-9; cdr3_nt: TGTGCCAGCAGCTTAGCGCGGGGGTCGATTCACAATGAGCAGTTCTTC; cdr3_aa: CASSLARGSIHNEQFF
d_call: TRBD2; clone_size: .; j_call: TRBJ2-3; v_call: TRBV5-1; cdr3_nt: TGCGCCAGCAGCTTGGCACTAGCGGGAGATACGCAGTATTTT; cdr3_aa: CASSLALAGDTQYF
d_call: .; clone_size: .; j_call: TRBJ2-3; v_call: TRBV29-1; cdr3_nt: TGCAGCGTTGAAGATTTCAGTAGCACAGATACGCAGTATTTT; cdr3_aa: CSVEDFSSTDTQYF
d_call: .; clone_size: once; j_call: TRBJ2-7; v_call: TRBV27; cdr3_nt: TGTGCCAGCAGTTTAACCTATCCAGAGCAGTACTTC; cdr3_aa: CASSLTYPEQYF
d_call: .; clone_size: once; j_call: TRBJ2-1; v_call: TRBV5-1; cdr3_nt: TGCGCCAGCAGCTTGGATCGGAGTGAGCAGTTCTTC; cdr3_aa: CASSLDRSEQFF
d_call: TRBD1; clone_size: .; j_call: TRBJ1-5; v_call: TRBV7-8; cdr3_nt: TGTGCCAGCAGCTCCAACTACAGGGGTAATCAGCCCCAGCATTTT; cdr3_aa: CASSSNYRGNQPQHF
d_call: .; clone_size: .; j_call: TRBJ2-6; v_call: TRBV6-5; cdr3_nt: TGTGCCAGCAGTTACGGGGAGACTGGGGCCAACGTCCTGACTTTC; cdr3_aa: CASSYGETGANVLTF
d_call: .; clone_size: .; j_call: TRBJ2-7; v_call: TRBV5-1; cdr3_nt: TGCGCCAGCAGTCCTGGAGGGCCCCGCCTCGAGCAGTACTTC; cdr3_aa: CASSPGGPRLEQYF
d_call: TRBD1; clone_size: .; j_call: TRBJ1-4; v_call: TRBV2; cdr3_nt: TGTGCCAGCAGTTCAGGGGGGACAGCCGGGGGTGCCAATGAAAAACTGTTTTTT; cdr3_aa: CASSSGGTAGGANEKLFF
d_call: .; clone_size: .; j_call: TRBJ2-7; v_call: TRBV5-1; cdr3_nt: TGCGCCAGCAGAATTGTGTCAGACTACGAGCAGTACTTC; cdr3_aa: CASRIVSDYEQYF
d_call: TRBD1; clone_size: few; j_call: TRBJ1-2; v_call: TRBV11-2; cdr3_nt: TGTGCCAGCAGCCACGGGACAGGGGGTGGCTACACCTTC; cdr3_aa: CASSHGTGGGYTF
d_call: .; clone_size: .; j_call: TRBJ2-7; v_call: TRBV19; cdr3_nt: TGTGCCAGTTCGGGGGGCGCGCCCTACGAGCAGTACTTC; cdr3_aa: CASSGGAPYEQYF
d_call: .; clone_size: .; j_call: TRBJ1-2; v_call: TRBV7-6; cdr3_nt: TGTGCCAGCAGCCCCCCCGACAGAAATCTTAACTATGGCTACACCTTC; cdr3_aa: CASSPPDRNLNYGYTF
d_call: TRBD1; clone_size: .; j_call: TRBJ2-1; v_call: TRBV27; cdr3_nt: TGTGCCAGCAGTTCACCGGGACAGGGCTTATCTGGGCAGTTCTTC; cdr3_aa: CASSSPGQGLSGQFF
d_call: TRBD2; clone_size: .; j_call: TRBJ2-3; v_call: TRBV27; cdr3_nt: TGTGCCAGCTGGGAACGGGACTACCGTCAGTATTTT; cdr3_aa: CASWERDYRQYF
d_call: TRBD1; clone_size: .; j_call: TRBJ2-7; v_call: TRBV13; cdr3_nt: TGTGCCAGCAGCTTTGACAGGGGGGGTGAGCAGTACTTC; cdr3_aa: CASSFDRGGEQYF
d_call: TRBD2; clone_size: .; j_call: TRBJ2-7; v_call: TRBV27; cdr3_nt: TGTGCCAGCAGTCCGACACGGACTAGCGGACTCTACGAGCAGTACTTC; cdr3_aa: CASSPTRTSGLYEQYF
d_call: .; clone_size: .; j_call: TRBJ1-2; v_call: TRBV2; cdr3_nt: TGTGCCAGCAGTGAATATAGGACAACCTATGGCTACACCTTC; cdr3_aa: CASSEYRTTYGYTF
d_call: .; clone_size: .; j_call: TRBJ2-7; v_call: TRBV27; cdr3_nt: TGTGCCAGCAGTTTATCGGCCGACTACGAGCAGTACTTC; cdr3_aa: CASSLSADYEQYF
d_call: .; clone_size: .; j_call: TRBJ2-3; v_call: TRBV6-6; cdr3_nt: TGTGCCAGCAGACCCATGGACGGGAGATTGTCAGATACGCAGTATTTT; cdr3_aa: CASRPMDGRLSDTQYF
d_call: TRBD1; clone_size: .; j_call: TRBJ2-7; v_call: TRBV19; cdr3_nt: TGTGCCAGTAGTGTGGGACAGGGACACGAGCAGTACTTC; cdr3_aa: CASSVGQGHEQYF
d_call: .; clone_size: .; j_call: TRBJ2-5; v_call: TRBV5-1; cdr3_nt: TGCGCCAGCAGCTTGGTGGGAGGAGAGACCCAGTACTTC; cdr3_aa: CASSLVGGETQYF
d_call: TRBD2; clone_size: few; j_call: TRBJ2-3; v_call: TRBV10-1; cdr3_nt: TGCGCCAGCAGTGAGTCGGGGGGGGTGGATACGCAGTATTTT; cdr3_aa: CASSESGGVDTQYF
d_call: TRBD2; clone_size: .; j_call: TRBJ2-7; v_call: TRBV7-8; cdr3_nt: TGTGCCAGCAGCCGAAACCGAGGCGCGGGAGGCCCCTACGAGCAGTACTTC; cdr3_aa: CASSRNRGAGGPYEQYF
d_call: TRBD2; clone_size: .; j_call: TRBJ2-7; v_call: TRBV5-4; cdr3_nt: TGTGCCAGCAGCTTATGGACTAGCGGATCGTACGAGCAGTACTTC; cdr3_aa: CASSLWTSGSYEQYF
d_call: TRBD2; clone_size: .; j_call: TRBJ2-3; v_call: TRBV2; cdr3_nt: TGTGCCAGCAGCTCCCTTAGCCGCGGGAGAGCCACAGATACGCAGTATTTT; cdr3_aa: CASSSLSRGRATDTQYF
d_call: .; clone_size: .; j_call: TRBJ2-5; v_call: TRBV4-1; cdr3_nt: TGCGCCAGCAGCCAACCGGGGAGCCCTTCCGGAGAGACCCAGTACTTC; cdr3_aa: CASSQPGSPSGETQYF
d_call: .; clone_size: .; j_call: TRBJ1-1; v_call: TRBV11-2; cdr3_nt: TGTGCCAGCAGCCGGGGTGGTAACACTGAAGCTTTCTTT; cdr3_aa: CASSRGGNTEAFF
d_call: .; clone_size: .; j_call: TRBJ1-4; v_call: TRBV27; cdr3_nt: TGTGCCAGCAGTTTATCGGGGGCGGGCGAAAAACTGTTTTTT; cdr3_aa: CASSLSGAGEKLFF
d_call: .; clone_size: .; j_call: TRBJ2-3; v_call: TRBV2; cdr3_nt: TGTGCCAGCAGTGACGAGTGGGGTAGCGGAGATACGCAGTATTTT; cdr3_aa: CASSDEWGSGDTQYF
d_call: TRBD1; clone_size: .; j_call: TRBJ2-2; v_call: TRBV29-1; cdr3_nt: TGCAGCGGGCGGACAGGGCGTGGGAGAACGACCGGGGAGCTGTTTTTT; cdr3_aa: CSGRTGRGRTTGELFF
d_call: .; clone_size: .; j_call: TRBJ2-5; v_call: TRBV2; cdr3_nt: TGTGCCAGCAGCGAGAGGGAAATCTCTCCCGAGACCCAGTACTTC; cdr3_aa: CASSEREISPETQYF
d_call: TRBD1; clone_size: .; j_call: TRBJ2-3; v_call: TRBV6-4; cdr3_nt: TGTGCCAGCAGTGACTTCGTGACAGGGGGCACAGATACGCAGTATTTT; cdr3_aa: CASSDFVTGGTDTQYF
d_call: .; clone_size: .; j_call: TRBJ1-4; v_call: TRBV5-6; cdr3_nt: TGTGCCAGCAGCTTGTACGCAGGGGCTAATGAAAAACTGTTTTTT; cdr3_aa: CASSLYAGANEKLFF
d_call: .; clone_size: .; j_call: TRBJ1-2; v_call: TRBV2; cdr3_nt: TGTGCCAGCGGCAGCGACTCTAACTATGGCTACACCTTC; cdr3_aa: CASGSDSNYGYTF
d_call: .; clone_size: .; j_call: TRBJ1-1; v_call: TRBV5-6; cdr3_nt: TGTGCCAGCAGCTTGGGACTCAGGGGCGAGAACACTGAAGCTTTCTTT; cdr3_aa: CASSLGLRGENTEAFF
d_call: TRBD1; clone_size: .; j_call: TRBJ1-4; v_call: TRBV7-9; cdr3_nt: TGTGCCAGCAGCTCGGGACAGGGCCGTGAAAAACTGTTTTTT; cdr3_aa: CASSSGQGREKLFF
d_call: TRBD1; clone_size: .; j_call: TRBJ1-6; v_call: TRBV5-1; cdr3_nt: TGCGCCAGCAGCCCCGGGACAGGTGGAGTTGAACCCCTCCACTTT; cdr3_aa: CASSPGTGGVEPLHF
d_call: TRBD1; clone_size: .; j_call: TRBJ2-7; v_call: TRBV2; cdr3_nt: TGTGCCAGCAGTCAAGGACAGGGTAGATACGAGCAGTACTTC; cdr3_aa: CASSQGQGRYEQYF
d_call: .; clone_size: .; j_call: TRBJ1-2; v_call: TRBV18; cdr3_nt: TGTGCCAGCTCACCACAGAGTAGGAGACAGGGCTACACCTTC; cdr3_aa: CASSPQSRRQGYTF
d_call: .; clone_size: .; j_call: TRBJ2-7; v_call: TRBV7-6; cdr3_nt: TGTGCCAGCAGCTTAGGGCAGGGAATATCCTACGAGCAGTACTTC; cdr3_aa: CASSLGQGISYEQYF
d_call: .; clone_size: .; j_call: TRBJ2-1; v_call: TRBV7-9; cdr3_nt: TGTGCCATCAATAGTGGGGCAGGGGTCTACAATGAGCAGTTCTTC; cdr3_aa: CAINSGAGVYNEQFF
d_call: TRBD2; clone_size: .; j_call: TRBJ2-1; v_call: TRBV10-3; cdr3_nt: TGTGCCATCAGTAATAGCGGGGGGTACAATGAGCAGTTCTTC; cdr3_aa: CAISNSGGYNEQFF
d_call: .; clone_size: .; j_call: TRBJ1-1; v_call: TRBV27; cdr3_nt: TGTGCCAGCAGTTTATACAGGATGAACACTGAAGCTTTCTTT; cdr3_aa: CASSLYRMNTEAFF
d_call: .; clone_size: .; j_call: TRBJ2-1; v_call: TRBV30; cdr3_nt: TGTGCCTGGAGTCACGGCTCCTACAATGAGCAGTTCTTC; cdr3_aa: CAWSHGSYNEQFF
d_call: TRBD1; clone_size: few; j_call: TRBJ2-7; v_call: TRBV6-1; cdr3_nt: TGTGCCAGCAGTGACCATGACAGGGCCCCTACCTACGAGCAGTACTTC; cdr3_aa: CASSDHDRAPTYEQYF
d_call: TRBD2; clone_size: .; j_call: TRBJ2-1; v_call: TRBV5-5; cdr3_nt: TGTGCCAGCAGTTACCTACTAGCGTCTTACAATGAGCAGTTCTTC; cdr3_aa: CASSYLLASYNEQFF
d_call: TRBD1; clone_size: .; j_call: TRBJ1-5; v_call: TRBV10-3; cdr3_nt: TGTGCCATCAGTGAGGGACAGGGCTCAAATCAGCCCCAGCATTTT; cdr3_aa: CAISEGQGSNQPQHF